This is a list of T cell receptor beta chains from one sample in a study of CD8 T cells in ankylosing spondylitis. TCRdb redid the calling of the 5' RACE reads with MiXCR, one entry per CDR3 protein. This table holds more than 400,000 distinct CDR3 sequences, approximately 5% found once. Sequenced: blood, either unsorted or a sorted T cell fraction (not recorded which). The origin of the receptors is a male donor with ankylosing spondylitis. Each CDR3 is given with its conserved first and last residue. The D gene is left open where the match is weak. Clone size is given for some rows only: seen once, a few or many times, or a class if the clone is expanded.

D gene	V gene	J gene	clone size	CDR3 protein	CDR3 DNA
NA	TRBV5-8	TRBJ1-5	many	CASSLEGGLGPNQPQHF	TGTGCCAGCAGCTTGGAAGGGGGTCTGGGACCCAATCAGCCCCAGCATTTT
NA	TRBV29-1	TRBJ2-7	many	CSVQPAFSYEQYF	TGCAGCGTTCAGCCGGCCTTTTCCTACGAGCAGTACTTC
NA	TRBV29-1	TRBJ2-1	many	CSVQYGGGLGNEQFF	TGCAGCGTCCAATACGGGGGTGGTTTGGGCAATGAGCAGTTCTTC
NA	TRBV10-3	TRBJ1-2	many	CAISPPRANYGYTF	TGTGCCATCTCCCCGCCAAGAGCTAACTATGGCTACACCTTC
NA	TRBV7-8	TRBJ1-5	many	CASSSDREGQQHF	TGTGCCAGCAGCTCCGATAGGGAGGGTCAGCAGCATTTT
NA	TRBV9	TRBJ1-2	many	CASSVSPVQGSNGYTF	TGTGCCAGCAGCGTCTCTCCCGTACAGGGATCGAATGGCTACACCTTC
NA	TRBV7-2	TRBJ2-5	many	CASSLYLGSKETQYF	TGTGCCAGCAGCTTATACTTAGGCAGTAAAGAGACCCAGTACTTC
NA	TRBV4-2	TRBJ2-3	many	CASSQDRRGPDTQYF	TGTGCCAGCAGCCAAGATCGTCGGGGGCCAGATACGCAGTATTTT
TRBD1	TRBV7-9	TRBJ2-3	many	CASSPTGVDSTDTQYF	TGTGCCAGCAGCCCCACAGGGGTTGATAGCACAGATACGCAGTATTTT
TRBD2	TRBV12-3/TRBV12-4	TRBJ2-2	many	CASSLRLAGVAGELFF	TGTGCCAGCAGTTTGAGACTAGCGGGAGTAGCCGGGGAGCTGTTTTTT
TRBD1	TRBV7-9	TRBJ2-2	NA	CVSSSGQGNTGELFF	TGTGTCAGCAGCAGCGGACAGGGAAACACCGGGGAGCTGTTTTTT